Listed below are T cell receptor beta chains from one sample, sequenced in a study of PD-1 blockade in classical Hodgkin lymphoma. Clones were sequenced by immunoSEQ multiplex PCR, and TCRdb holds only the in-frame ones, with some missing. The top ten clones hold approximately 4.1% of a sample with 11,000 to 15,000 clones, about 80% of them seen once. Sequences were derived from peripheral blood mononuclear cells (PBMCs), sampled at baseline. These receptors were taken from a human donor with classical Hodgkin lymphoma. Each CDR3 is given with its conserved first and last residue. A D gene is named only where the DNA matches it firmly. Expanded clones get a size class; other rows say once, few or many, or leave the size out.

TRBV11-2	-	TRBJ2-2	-	TGTGCCAGCAGCTTGGGGTTGTACACCGGGGAGCTGTTTTTT	CASSLGLYTGELFF
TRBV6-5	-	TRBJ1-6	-	TGTGCCAGCAGTTACAGTAGGGTTGTGACCGGGACACCCCTCCACTTT	CASSYSRVVTGTPLHF
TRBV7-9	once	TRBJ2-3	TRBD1	TGTGCCAGCAGCTTGGAGACAGGGGGAGATACGCAGTATTTT	CASSLETGGDTQYF
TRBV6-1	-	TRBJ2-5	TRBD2	TGTGCCAGCAGATTATGGGGGGGTTTGGAGACCCAGTACTTC	CASRLWGGLETQYF
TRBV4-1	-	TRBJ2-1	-	TGCGCCAGCCGATCGATCCATGTAAACAATGAGCAGTTCTTC	CASRSIHVNNEQFF
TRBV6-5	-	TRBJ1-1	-	TGTGCCACACGGGGCCAGGTACTCACTGAAGCTTTCTTT	CATRGQVLTEAFF
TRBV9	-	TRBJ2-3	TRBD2	TGTGCCAGCAGCGTAGTCGATAGCGGGGGAGGAAGGAATACGCAGTATTTT	CASSVVDSGGGRNTQYF
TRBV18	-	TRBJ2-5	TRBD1	TGTGCCAGCTCACCCTGGACCGGGACAGGGAGAGTTACAGAGACCCAGTACTTC	CASSPWTGTGRVTETQYF
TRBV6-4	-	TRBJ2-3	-	TGTGCCAGCAGACCGACAGGGACTTTCACAGATACGCAGTATTTT	CASRPTGTFTDTQYF
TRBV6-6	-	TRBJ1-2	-	TGTGCCAGCAGCCGGCGGGGGGCGGGTGGCTACACCTTC	CASSRRGAGGYTF
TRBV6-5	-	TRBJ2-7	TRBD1	TGTGCCAGCGGACTTACAGGGGGCGAGCAGTACTTC	CASGLTGGEQYF
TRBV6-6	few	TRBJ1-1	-	TGTGCCAGCAGTTACGATGGGGGCGGGGGTGAAGCTTTCTTT	CASSYDGGGGEAFF
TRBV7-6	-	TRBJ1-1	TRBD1	TGTGCCAGCAGCTTAGAATGGACAGGGAGAGAAGCTGAAGCTTTCTTT	CASSLEWTGREAEAFF
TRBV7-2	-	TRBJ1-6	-	TGTGCCAGCAGCTTAGCGGACAGCTTGAGTTCACCCCTCCACTTT	CASSLADSLSSPLHF
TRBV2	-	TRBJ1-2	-	TGTGCCAGCAATAACAGGGTCTATGGCTACACCTTC	CASNNRVYGYTF
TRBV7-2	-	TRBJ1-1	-	TGTGCCAGCAGCTCGCCCCTTTTAGGACGGATAAACACTGAAGCTTTCTTT	CASSSPLLGRINTEAFF
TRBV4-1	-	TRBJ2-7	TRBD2	TGCGCCAGCAGCCAAATTCACCCTAGCGGGAGTAGTTACGAGCAGTACTTC	CASSQIHPSGSSYEQYF
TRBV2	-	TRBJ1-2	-	TGTGCCAGTCCTAAGGGCACCACGACCTTC	CASPKGTTTF
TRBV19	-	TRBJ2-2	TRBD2	TGTGCCAGTAGCAAGGGACTAGCGAAAACCGGGGAGCTGTTTTTT	CASSKGLAKTGELFF
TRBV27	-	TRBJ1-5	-	TGTGCCACCGGGGGAGTCGGGCAGCCCCAGCATTTT	CATGGVGQPQHF
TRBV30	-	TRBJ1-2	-	TGTGCCTGGAAGGATCGGGGGAACTATGGCTACACCTTC	CAWKDRGNYGYTF
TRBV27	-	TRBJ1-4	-	TGTGCCAGCAGTTTTTCCGGGCACAATGAAAAACTGTTTTTT	CASSFSGHNEKLFF
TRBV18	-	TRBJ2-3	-	TGTGCCAGCTCACCTTCTAGCACAGATACGCAGTATTTT	CASSPSSTDTQYF
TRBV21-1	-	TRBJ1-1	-	TGTGCCAGCAGCAAGGGCACGAACACTGAAGCTTTCTTT	CASSKGTNTEAFF
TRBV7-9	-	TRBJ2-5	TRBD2	TGTGCCACCCATCGGGGGGGCCCATCAGAGACCCAGTACTTC	CATHRGGPSETQYF
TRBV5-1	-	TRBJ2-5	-	TGCGCCAGCAGCTTGGAAGGGGCCGTGAGCCAAGAGACCCAGTACTTC	CASSLEGAVSQETQYF
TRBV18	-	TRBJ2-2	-	TGTGCCAGCTCACCAAGACAGGCGTCCGGCACCGGGGAGCTGTTTTTT	CASSPRQASGTGELFF
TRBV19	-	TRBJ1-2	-	TGTGCCAGTAGGCCGTCTACCTATGGCTACACCTTC	CASRPSTYGYTF
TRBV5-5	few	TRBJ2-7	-	TGTGCCAGTCGACTTTGGGGAACCTACGAGCAGTACTTC	CASRLWGTYEQYF